This T cell receptor beta chain was observed in a study of blood T cell repertoires in COVID-19. The V and J ends lost 3 bases and 4 bases, in that order; junction bases with no gene match: 6. The CDR3 extends over 14 amino acids. The germline CDR1 and CDR2 sequences are SGDLS and YYNGEE. Method: immunoSEQ multiplex PCR; TCRdb's copy keeps in-frame clones and lacks some. The repertoire consists of 300,000 to 350,000 clones, with about 91% occurring once and the leading ten covering around 1.6%. The source of this sequence is a woman aged 25 to 39 with COVID-19, enrolled during active disease. The sequenced material came from peripheral blood. The chain couples TRBV9 to TRBJ1-2, with 7 bases aligning to TRBD1. Here the CDR3 reads CASSARQGPYGYTF. The CDR3 DNA is TGTGCCAGCAGCGCTAGACAGGGTCCCTATGGCTACACCTTC. The variable domain in full, with the rest retrieved from reference TRBV9 and TRBJ1-2, is DSGVTQTPKHLITATGQRVTLRCSPRSGDLSVYWYQQSLDQGLQFLIQYYNGEERAKGNILERFSAQQFPDLHSELNLSSLELGDSALYFCASSARQGPYGYTFGSGTRLTVV.